This T cell receptor (beta chain) stems from a study of glioma-infiltrating T cells. Study results and limitations: Signature shared blood CDR3 motifs were enriched in low-divergence and depleted in high-divergence patients.

Using RNA template, CDR3s of TCR alpha and beta were amplified with iRepertoire arm-PCR. TCRdb independently ran MiXCR on the multiplex PCR reads; one entry per CDR3 protein. Found here are a few hundred thousand distinct CDR3 sequences, roughly two fifths of them singletons; the top ten hold about 11%. There are many counts of this clonotype. The antigen is not known. Sequenced sample: glioma tissue, nonneoplastic brain tissue, or PBMCs (not recorded which). The TCR sequence derives from a human donor with low-grade glioma or glioblastoma, undergoing nonglioma brain surgery, or in good health (not recorded which).

CDR3 region: CASSSDPGEYEQYF. The CDR3 DNA follows: TGTGCCAGCAGCTCAGATCCCGGGGAGTACGAGCAGTACTTC. V is TRBV7-6 and J is TRBJ2-7; the D gene is possibly TRBD2 (5 bases). Trimming cost V 4 bases and J 4 bases, with 14 bases left between them. CDR3 length: 14 amino acids. CDR1 and CDR2 from the germline V gene are SGHVS and FNYEAQ.